The clone carrying this T cell receptor beta chain was counted many times. The V and J ends lost 3 bases and 3 bases respectively, with 9 bases between them. This CDR3 has 14 residues. Germline assignment: CDR1 SGHTA and CDR2 FQGNSA. TCRdb fed the RT-PCR reads into MiXCR, producing one record per CDR3 protein. The table shows around 150,000 distinct CDR3 sequences, with roughly 31% occurring only once. This entry belongs to a study of patients and donors after allogeneic stem cell transplantation. The chain combines TRBV7-2 with TRBJ1-3; weak D call: TRBD1 (5 bases). Sequenced sample: blood, either unsorted or a sorted T cell fraction (not recorded which). This sequence originates from a human donor who was either an allogeneic HSCT recipient or a stem cell or donor lymphocyte infusion donor (not recorded which). It is not recorded whose cells these are; they may come from a transplant donor. The CDR3 DNA reads as TGTGCCAGCAGCTTCGGGCAGGGTGGAAACACCATATATTTT. Amino acids: CASSFGQGGNTIYF. Filled out from reference TRBV7-2 and TRBJ1-3, the complete variable domain reads GAGVSQSPSNKVTEKGKDVELRCDPISGHTALYWYRQSLGQGLEFLIYFQGNSAPDKSGLPSDRFSAERTGGSVSTLTIQRTQQEDSAVYLCASSFGQGGNTIYFGEGSWLTVV.